This TCR beta chain is from a study of blood T cell repertoires in COVID-19. The germline gives CDR1 MGHDK, CDR2 SYGVNS. The V end was cut by 2 bases, the J end by 3 bases, with 14 bases between. CDR3 length: 15 residues. Libraries were prepared by immunoSEQ multiplex PCR; TCRdb keeps only in-frame clonotypes and omits some of them. The profile covers 300,000 to 400,000 clones, with over 80% appearing a single time and around 6% taken by the ten largest. This clonotype originated in a woman between 45 and 65 years old with COVID-19, enrolled during active disease. The V gene is TRBV25-1, the J gene TRBJ2-7; weak D call: TRBD1 (5 bases). Sequenced input: peripheral blood. The DNA for the CDR3 is TGTGCCAGCAGTGAAAATCAGGGTATCGGCTACGAGCAGTACTTC. It translates to CASSENQGIGYEQYF.